The 30 T cell receptor beta chains listed next were all sequenced from one sample in a study of shared clonotypes between healthy human individuals. Some clones are missing from TCRdb's copy, which holds only in-frame ones; the method was immunoSEQ multiplex PCR. The sample carries about 2 million clones, over 85% recorded once. Sequencing was performed on naive CD4+ T cells sorted from blood. The sample's subset: CD45RA+ positively selected. The receptors originated from a man younger than 35 in good health.

The chain links TRBV5-4 to TRBJ1-1; D not resolved. The CDR3 consists of 15 residues. With 0 bases removed from V and 4 bases from J, the gap between germline ends came to 13 bases. Looked up from germline, CDR1 is SGHNT and CDR2 is YYREEE (reference sequence). The CDR3 coding sequence is TGTGCCAGCAGCTTGGACGGGCCCGGCGGCACTGAAGCTTTCTTT. This codes for CASSLDGPGGTEAFF.

The J gene is TRBJ2-1, the V gene TRBV7-2; 11 bases are shared with TRBD2. CDR1 and CDR2 from the germline V gene are SGHTA and FQGNSA. Losses at the gene ends were 5 bases for V and 10 bases for J; bases not matched to a gene: 10. The CDR3 consists of 15 residues. As DNA, the CDR3 is TGTGCCAGCAGCCCCGGGACTAGCGGAGGGCGGGAGCAGTTCTTC. This gives the protein CASSPGTSGGREQFF.

Turning to this clone: The junction departs from germline at one end; a sequencing error may be responsible. The chain is built from TRBV6-1 and TRBJ1-1, with 9 bases identical to TRBD1. The CDR3 loop spans 14 amino acids. Per germline, CDR1 MNHNS and CDR2 SASEGT. CDR3 region: CASRTGGDVQKQGF. The CDR3 nucleotides read TGTGCCAGCAGAACAGGGGGCGACGTACAAAAGCAGGGGTTT.

The V call is TRBV29-1, the J call TRBJ1-5; D is perhaps TRBD1 (6 bases). The CDR3 extends over 13 amino acids. CDR1 and CDR2 (germline): SQVTM, ANQGSEA. Trimming cost V 4 bases and J 4 bases, with 11 bases left between them. The CDR3 DNA follows: TGCAGCGTTGGGGAACAGGGAAATCAGCCCCAGCATTTT. It codes for CSVGEQGNQPQHF.

The chain recombines TRBV18 with TRBJ2-5; D ambiguous. The CDR3 loop spans 15 amino acids. The V end lost 2 bases, the J end lost 5 bases, and 15 bases lay between the germline ends. Germline values: CDR1 KGHSH, CDR2 LQKENI. CDR3 sequence reads: CASSPIKAFGETQYF. Here the CDR3 DNA reads TGTGCCAGCTCACCAATTAAGGCCTTTGGGGAGACCCAGTACTTC.

The genes are TRBV2 and TRBJ1-5, with 7 bases that match TRBD1. In germline, CDR1 is SNHLY, CDR2 FYNNEI. This CDR3 is 13 amino acids long. With V trimmed by 7 bases and J by 6 bases, 6 bases remained unmatched. CDR3 DNA sequence: TGTGCCAGCACTCGGGACAGAGGTCAGCCCCAGCATTTT. It yields the protein CASTRDRGQPQHF.

Remarks on this clone: Different DNA sequences within this sample yield the same CDR3. V is TRBV20-1 and J is TRBJ2-5, with no clear D. The CDR3 is 11 residues long. From germline, CDR1 is DFQATT and CDR2 SNEGSKA (reference sequence). Trimming took off 0 bases at V and 5 bases at J, with 4 bases between the two ends. CDR3: CSARDLETQYF. The CDR3, as DNA: TGCAGTGCTAGAGATCTGGAGACCCAGTACTTC.

The chain uses TRBV19 and TRBJ2-2, with D maybe TRBD2 (6 bases). The CDR3 is 16 amino acids. V lost 1 base and J lost 4, with 13 bases in between. From germline, CDR1 is LNHDA and CDR2 SQIVND (reference sequence). CDR3 DNA sequence: TGTGCCAGTAGTATAGCGCCGGCTAGCGCCACCGGGGAGCTGTTTTTT. Amino acid sequence: CASSIAPASATGELFF.

The chain couples TRBV30 to TRBJ1-2; D remains unclear. The germline gives CDR1 GTSNPN, CDR2 SVGIG (reference sequence). The CDR3 contains 11 residues. Deletions cut 5 bases from V and 1 base from J, with 5 bases between. CDR3 residues: CAWGLNYGYTF. In nucleotides, the CDR3 is TGTGCCTGGGGACTTAACTATGGCTACACCTTC. Full variable domain (missing parts from reference TRBV30 and TRBJ1-2): SQTIHQWPATLVQPVGSPLSLECTVEGTSNPNLYWYRQAAGRGLQLLFYSVGIGQISSEVPQNLSASRPQDRQFILSSKKLLLSDSGFYLCAWGLNYGYTFGSGTRLTVV.

The chain uses TRBV18 and TRBJ2-1, with a tentative D call TRBD2 (7 bases). The CDR3 has 13 amino acids. V was shortened by 3 bases and J by 9 bases, with 12 bases between the two germline ends. The V gene's germline CDR1 is KGHSH and CDR2 LQKENI. The chain's CDR3 is CASSPGGGLEQFF. In DNA, the CDR3 is TGTGCCAGCTCACCGGGGGGGGGCCTTGAGCAGTTCTTC.

The table lists this clone with a few counts. V usage is TRBV7-9 and J usage is TRBJ1-2, with D maybe TRBD1 (6 bases). The V gene's germline CDR1 is SEHNR and CDR2 FQNEAQ (reference sequence). The CDR3 consists of 14 residues. Trimming removed 1 base from V and 4 bases from J, with 10 bases in between. CDR3 sequence reads: CASSLGQALYGYTF. The CDR3 region has the DNA TGTGCCAGCAGCTTAGGACAGGCGCTCTATGGCTACACCTTC.

The chain is built from TRBV5-1 and TRBJ2-7; D uncertain. Germline lookup yields CDR1 SGHRS and CDR2 YFSETQ. The CDR3 extends over 13 amino acids. Trimming took off 5 bases at V and 1 base at J, with 10 bases between the two ends. The CDR3 reads CASSGQESYEQYF. CDR3 coding DNA: TGCGCCAGCAGTGGGCAGGAATCCTACGAGCAGTACTTC.

Remarks on this clone: This sequence may be a read error, since a much larger clone differs from it by one base. The genes are TRBV29-1 and TRBJ1-1; D might be TRBD1 (5 bases). The V gene's germline CDR1 is SQVTM and CDR2 ANQGSEA. Trimming removed 4 bases at V and 8 bases at J, with 20 bases between. The CDR3 runs to 14 residues. The DNA of the CDR3 is TGCAGCGTTGCGGTGGACATCAGCGCGAAAGAAGCTTTCTTT. Its translation is CSVAVDISAKEAFF.

This chain uses TRBV9 with TRBJ2-7; 9 nucleotides agree with TRBD1. The CDR3 contains 12 residues. V shed 5 bases and J 5 bases; nucleotides not matched to a gene: 2. The germline V gene has CDR1 SGDLS and CDR2 YYNGEE. For the CDR3, the DNA is TGTGCCAGCAGGGGGACAGGGAACGAGCAGTACTTC. This translates into CASRGTGNEQYF.

The rearrangement joins TRBV5-4 to TRBJ2-5; maybe TRBD1 (5 bases). V was trimmed by 5 bases and J by 5 bases, leaving 16 bases between them. The CDR3 contains 14 residues. The germline V gene has CDR1 SGHNT and CDR2 YYREEE (reference sequence). The CDR3 coding sequence is TGTGCCAGCAGTACCTCTCAGGGTCGGGAGACCCAGTACTTC. Its protein is CASSTSQGRETQYF. The entire variable domain, with the rest obtained from reference TRBV5-4 and TRBJ2-5, is as follows: ETGVTQSPTHLIKTRGQQVTLRCSSQSGHNTVSWYQQALGQGPQFIFQYYREEENGRGNFPPRFSGLQFPNYSSELNVNALELDDSALYLCASSTSQGRETQYFGPGTRLLVL.

The V call is TRBV7-9, the J call TRBJ2-3, with D possibly matching TRBD2 (5 bases). V lost 5 bases and J lost 0, with 18 bases in between. The germline CDR1 and CDR2 sequences are SEHNR and FQNEAQ (reference sequence). CDR3 length: 17 residues. The CDR3 region is CASSPAGGRASTDTQYF. The CDR3 DNA reads as TGTGCCAGCAGCCCTGCGGGTGGGCGGGCGAGCACAGATACGCAGTATTTT.

V and J are TRBV19 and TRBJ1-1; TRBD1 might be the D (6 bases). V dropped 3 bases and J dropped 0 bases, with 11 bases sitting between them. CDR1 is LNHDA, CDR2 SQIVND, per germline (reference sequence). The CDR3 runs to 15 residues. The DNA of the CDR3 is TGTGCCAGTAGTATCAGCGGGGGCGTGAACACTGAAGCTTTCTTT. This codes for CASSISGGVNTEAFF.

V is TRBV5-1 and J is TRBJ1-2; tentative D call: TRBD1 (6 bases). Germline-derived CDR1 and CDR2 are SGHRS and YFSETQ. The CDR3 runs to 14 residues. Trimming stripped 4 bases from V and 4 bases from J, with 14 bases between. In nucleotides, the CDR3 is TGCGCCAGCAGCGCGGAAGGCAGGGGCTATGGCTACACCTTC. It yields the protein CASSAEGRGYGYTF.

V gene TRBV2 combines with J gene TRBJ1-1, with D maybe TRBD1 (6 bases). V was trimmed by 10 bases and J by 6 bases, leaving 24 bases between them. Per germline, CDR1 SNHLY and CDR2 FYNNEI. CDR3 length: 15 amino acids. CDR3 sequence: CATQSQGNKAAEAFF. In DNA, the CDR3 is TGTGCCACCCAGTCTCAGGGGAATAAAGCGGCTGAAGCTTTCTTT.

This clone was seen a single time. CDR3 nucleotides: TGTGCCAGCAGTTACGGGAGTTGGGACACCGGGGAGCTGTTTTTT. Translation: CASSYGSWDTGELFF. V gene TRBV6-6 combines with J gene TRBJ2-2; TRBD2 might be the D (5 bases). V lost 2 bases and J 3 bases, leaving 10 bases between the germline ends. Germline CDR1 is MNHNY and CDR2 is SVGAGI (reference sequence). The CDR3 is 15 amino acids.

This clone has only one observation. Other nucleotide sequences in the sample specify the same CDR3. In nucleotides, the CDR3 is TGTGCCAGCAGTCCCGGGACAGGGAATCAGCCCCAGCATTTT. Translation: CASSPGTGNQPQHF. This sequence joins TRBV27 and TRBJ1-5, with 9 positions matching TRBD1. This CDR3 spans 14 amino acids. Per germline, CDR1 MNHEY and CDR2 SMNVEV (reference sequence). V gave up 5 bases and J gave up 4 bases; unmatched junction bases: 3.

This sequence joins TRBV10-3 and TRBJ2-3; the D is unclear. Germline loops: CDR1 ENHRY, CDR2 SYGVKD. The CDR3 runs 12 residues. V was clipped by 10 bases and J by 4 bases, with 12 bases between them. Written as DNA, the CDR3 is TGTGCCACCTCCCATAGTCCAGATACGCAGTATTTT. Translating gives CATSHSPDTQYF.

V and J are TRBV6-5 and TRBJ1-3, with D possibly matching TRBD1 (5 bases). Trimming removed 6 bases from V and 0 bases from J, with 12 bases in between. CDR3 length: 15 residues. Germline lookup yields CDR1 MNHEY and CDR2 SVGAGI. This CDR3 reads CASRLTDSSGNTIYF. In DNA, the CDR3 is TGTGCCAGCAGATTGACAGACAGCTCTGGAAACACCATATATTTT.

The chain employs TRBV2 and TRBJ2-7, with 8 bases that match TRBD1. V lost 4 bases, J lost 6 bases, and 5 bases stayed unmatched. The CDR3 is made up of 13 amino acids. Germline-derived CDR1 and CDR2 are SNHLY and FYNNEI. Written as DNA, the CDR3 is TGTGCCAGCAGTGGGGGACAGGATCGCGAGCAGTACTTC. Translated: CASSGGQDREQYF.

This clone showed up just once. The chain employs TRBV5-1 and TRBJ2-5, with D perhaps TRBD1 (6 bases). CDR3 size: 15 residues. The germline CDR1 and CDR2 sequences are SGHRS and YFSETQ. V shed 7 bases and J shed 5 bases, with 21 bases lying between them. CDR3 sequence reads: CASRRAQGLWETQYF. DNA for the CDR3: TGCGCCAGCCGACGGGCTCAGGGGTTGTGGGAGACCCAGTACTTC.

Remarks on this clone: One end of the junction is discordant with germline, which a read error may explain. The V call is TRBV4-1, the J call TRBJ2-5, with 7 bases fitting TRBD2. Germline loops: CDR1 MGHRA, CDR2 YSYEKL. This CDR3 contains 17 residues. Here the CDR3 DNA reads TGCGCCAGCAGCGAAGAAGGAATGGGGGGGAGACAAGAGACCCAGTACTTC. It yields the protein CASSEEGMGGRQETQYF.

The V call is TRBV6-5, the J call TRBJ2-7, with unresolved D. Trimming stripped 4 bases from V and 6 bases from J, with 7 bases between. The CDR3 is 11 residues long. From germline, CDR1 is MNHEY and CDR2 SVGAGI. CDR3 amino acids: CASSSKREQYF. The CDR3 nucleotides are TGTGCCAGCAGTTCCAAACGCGAGCAGTACTTC.

In this sample, this clone turned up a few times. This sequence joins TRBV7-3 and TRBJ2-6, with a tentative D call TRBD1 (5 bases). Germline-derived CDR1 and CDR2 are SGHTA and FQGTGA. The V end lost 5 bases, the J end lost 2 bases, and 16 bases lay between the germline ends. The CDR3 runs to 17 residues. This chain's CDR3 is CASSRTLMTPGANVLTF. The CDR3 DNA is TGTGCCAGCAGCCGGACACTCATGACCCCTGGGGCCAACGTCCTGACTTTC.

V and J are TRBV29-1 and TRBJ1-3; D unclear. In germline, CDR1 is SQVTM, CDR2 ANQGSEA. The CDR3 loop spans 12 amino acids. Trimming removed 7 bases from V and 8 bases from J, with 15 bases in between. The chain's CDR3 is CSAGGRGDTIYF. The CDR3 nucleotides read TGCAGCGCCGGAGGCCGGGGAGACACCATATATTTT.

The chain links TRBV28 to TRBJ1-5; no firm D call. The CDR3 spans 16 residues. Germline V gene sequence: CDR1 MDHEN, CDR2 SYDVKM. V was shortened by 4 bases and J by 0 bases, with 13 bases between the two germline ends. The CDR3 sequence is CASSSNGEYSNQPQHF. As DNA, the CDR3 is TGTGCCAGCAGTTCTAATGGGGAGTATAGCAATCAGCCCCAGCATTTT.